This passage covers 25 T cell receptor beta chains from one sample sequenced in a study of chemoradiotherapy in HPV16-positive cancers. Measured with immunoSEQ multiplex PCR; TCRdb has only the in-frame clones, and not every one. The repertoire holds approximately 30,000 clones, with roughly 92% as singletons. The source was blood, collected from a patient who underwent chemoradiotherapy. The receptors shown here come from a human donor with HPV-associated anogenital cancer.

J is TRBJ2-7 and V is TRBV18, with 10 bases identical to TRBD1. From germline, CDR1 is KGHSH and CDR2 LQKENI. J lost 2 bases, V lost 2 bases, and 3 bases had no gene match. The CDR3 is made up of 15 amino acids. For the CDR3, the DNA is TGTGCCAGCTCACCAGGGACAGGGGAAACCTACGAGCAGTACTTC. As protein: CASSPGTGETYEQYF.

The chain employs TRBV2 and TRBJ2-1, with TRBD2 matching 8 bases. CDR3 length equals 15 residues. With V trimmed by 1 base and J by 5 bases, 4 bases remained unmatched. CDR1 and CDR2 (germline): SNHLY, FYNNEI. DNA for the CDR3: TGTGCCAGCAGTGAAGGGAGCGGGAGTAACAATGAGCAGTTCTTC. Translated, it gives CASSEGSGSNNEQFF. The complete variable domain, with remaining parts taken from reference TRBV2 and TRBJ2-1, reads EPEVTQTPSHQVTQMGQEVILRCVPISNHLYFYWYRQILGQKVEFLVSFYNNEISEKSEIFDDQFSVERPDGSNFTLKIRSTKLEDSAMYFCASSEGSGSNNEQFFGPGTRLTVL.

The table lists this clone with a count of one. This chain connects TRBV29-1 to TRBJ1-4, with 10 bases identical to TRBD1. Germline CDR1 reads SQVTM; CDR2 reads ANQGSEA. Trimming cost V 7 bases and J 8 bases; bases outside gene matches: 13. The CDR3 spans 15 residues. For the CDR3, the DNA is TGCAGCGCCGGAGAACAGACAGGGGGCAGCGAAAAACTGTTTTTT. Its protein product is CSAGEQTGGSEKLFF.

The gene calls are TRBV28 and TRBJ2-7; 9 bases fit TRBD2. The CDR3 length is 14 residues. Trimming took 6 bases from V and 5 from J; bases not matched to a gene: 8. The germline CDR1 and CDR2 sequences are MDHEN and SYDVKM. The DNA of the CDR3 is TGTGCCAGCAGCCTGAGCAGCGGGAGGCACGAGCAGTACTTC. Translating it yields CASSLSSGRHEQYF. The full variable domain, completed using reference TRBV28 and TRBJ2-7, is DVKVTQSSRYLVKRTGEKVFLECVQDMDHENMFWYRQDPGLGLRLIYFSYDVKMKEKGDIPEGYSVSREKKERFSLILESASTNQTSMYLCASSLSSGRHEQYFGPGTRLTVT.

J is TRBJ1-5 and V is TRBV19, with 7 bases that match TRBD1. The CDR3 has 15 amino acids. J gave up 6 bases and V 10 bases, and 15 bases lay outside the gene matches. Germline CDR1 is LNHDA and CDR2 is SQIVND (reference sequence). The CDR3 sequence is CATNPLQGEIQPQHF. The CDR3 coding sequence is TGTGCCACTAACCCCCTCCAGGGGGAGATTCAGCCCCAGCATTTT.

The table lists this clone with a count of one. This chain uses TRBV18 with TRBJ1-1, with D maybe TRBD1 (5 bases). The CDR3 totals 15 residues. The germline V and J ends were trimmed by 7 bases and 4 bases, with 19 bases remaining between them. The germline V gene has CDR1 KGHSH and CDR2 LQKENI. The CDR3 DNA sequence: TGTGCCAGCTTCCTACCTCGGGGCGTGGGCACTGAAGCTTTCTTT. It yields the protein CASFLPRGVGTEAFF.

This chain joins TRBV7-9 and TRBJ2-1; D unresolved. The V gene lost 4 bases and the J gene lost 8 bases, with 21 bases spanning the gap. Germline CDR1 is SEHNR and CDR2 is FQNEAQ (reference sequence). The CDR3 is 16 amino acids. CDR3 bases: TGTGCCAGCAGCTACTGGAGCGCCCGGCGGTCGGATGAGCAGTTCTTC. This codes for CASSYWSARRSDEQFF.

The rearrangement joins TRBV4-3 to TRBJ2-2; weak D call: TRBD2 (5 bases). V lost 3 bases to trimming and J lost 3 bases, with 20 bases between them. The CDR3 runs to 18 residues. Germline V gene sequence: CDR1 LGHNA, CDR2 YSLEER. The chain's CDR3 is CASSHSRSTGLDTGELFF. CDR3 bases: TGCGCCAGCAGCCATTCAAGATCGACCGGACTTGACACCGGGGAGCTGTTTTTT.

The chain employs TRBV7-9 and TRBJ1-6, with a tentative D call TRBD1 (6 bases). The germline V and J ends were trimmed by 5 bases and 6 bases, with 17 bases remaining between them. CDR3 size: 16 residues. CDR1 is SEHNR and CDR2 is FQNEAQ in the germline V gene (reference sequence). This CDR3 reads CASSPGSDRSNSPLHF. CDR3 coding DNA: TGTGCCAGCAGCCCGGGTTCCGACAGGTCTAATTCACCCCTCCACTTT. The full variable domain, its missing parts supplied by reference TRBV7-9 and TRBJ1-6, is DTGVSQNPRHKITKRGQNVTFRCDPISEHNRLYWYRQTLGQGPEFLTYFQNEAQLEKSRLLSDRFSAERPKGSFSTLEIQRTEQGDSAMYLCASSPGSDRSNSPLHFGNGTRLTVT.

This chain joins TRBV6-5 and TRBJ2-1; 8 nucleotides line up with TRBD2. Germline loops: CDR1 MNHEY, CDR2 SVGAGI. CDR3 length: 14 residues. Trimming cost V 3 bases and J 7 bases; bases outside gene matches: 5. CDR3 in DNA: TGTGCCAGCAGTTATACCGGGACTAGAAATGAGCAGTTCTTC. This encodes CASSYTGTRNEQFF.

Regarding this clone: This same CDR3 is encoded by further DNA sequences in the sample. The rearrangement joins TRBV9 to TRBJ2-3; D possibly matches TRBD1 or TRBD2 (6 bases each). Germline CDR1 and CDR2: SGDLS and YYNGEE. The V end lost 1 base, the J end lost 2 bases, and 11 bases lay between the germline ends. This CDR3 has 15 amino acids. DNA of the CDR3: TGTGCCAGCAGCGTAAGTGGGGGGCTCACAGATACGCAGTATTTT. The encoded protein is CASSVSGGLTDTQYF.

The CDR3 is CASSVVVAGAYNEQFF. Here the CDR3 DNA reads TGTGCCAGCAGCGTAGTCGTAGCGGGGGCCTACAATGAGCAGTTCTTC. The gene calls are TRBV9 and TRBJ2-1; 9 nucleotides line up with TRBD2. J was trimmed by 2 bases and V by 0 bases; bases with no gene match: 3. CDR1 and CDR2 (germline): SGDLS, YYNGEE. This CDR3 spans 16 amino acids.

V gene TRBV18 combines with J gene TRBJ1-1; 7 bases agree with TRBD1. Trimming removed 6 bases from V and 4 bases from J; junction bases left unmatched: 5. Germline lookup yields CDR1 KGHSH and CDR2 LQKENI. The CDR3 covers 13 residues. CDR3 loop: CASSLTGFTEAFF. In DNA form, the CDR3 reads TGTGCCAGCTCGCTGACAGGGTTCACTGAAGCTTTCTTT.

This chain uses TRBV5-6 with TRBJ1-1, with D unclear. The germline gives CDR1 SGHDT, CDR2 YYEEEE. The CDR3 totals 13 residues. V dropped 8 bases and J dropped 0 bases, with 11 bases sitting between them. CDR3 nucleotides: TGTGCCAGTCAAAGAGGGATGAACACTGAAGCTTTCTTT. Its protein is CASQRGMNTEAFF.

The rearrangement joins TRBV9 to TRBJ1-4; TRBD1 is a possible D gene (5 bases). CDR1 and CDR2 from the germline V gene are SGDLS and YYNGEE. Trimming took off 7 bases at V and 3 bases at J, with 16 bases between the two ends. The CDR3 is 15 amino acids. The CDR3 reads CASPVVGASNEKLFF. The CDR3 nucleotides are TGTGCCAGCCCCGTAGTAGGGGCTTCTAATGAAAAACTGTTTTTT.

The gene calls are TRBV7-2 and TRBJ2-3; a possible D gene is TRBD1 (6 bases). Germline V CDR1 and CDR2: SGHTA, FQGNSA. V lost 6 bases, J lost 0 bases, and 16 bases lay in between. The CDR3 runs to 16 residues. CDR3 loop: CASSPGQLLSTDTQYF. The CDR3 nucleotides are TGTGCCAGCAGTCCCGGACAGCTCCTTAGCACAGATACGCAGTATTTT.

The V and J genes are TRBV28 and TRBJ2-7, with 7 bases lining up with TRBD2. The CDR3 covers 16 residues. Germline V lookup: CDR1 MDHEN, CDR2 SYDVKM. V was clipped by 7 bases and J by 4 bases; unmatched bases: 16. The CDR3 DNA sequence: TGTGCCAGCAATTCATACCTAGAGCGGGAAAGATACGAGCAGTACTTC. Its translation is CASNSYLERERYEQYF. Full variable domain (rest looked up from reference TRBV28 and TRBJ2-7): DVKVTQSSRYLVKRTGEKVFLECVQDMDHENMFWYRQDPGLGLRLIYFSYDVKMKEKGDIPEGYSVSREKKERFSLILESASTNQTSMYLCASNSYLERERYEQYFGPGTRLTVT.

The gene calls are TRBV6-6 and TRBJ2-3, with D tentatively TRBD2 (7 bases). CDR3 length: 15 residues. Trimming stripped 2 bases from V and 4 bases from J, with 13 bases between. Germline V gene data show CDR1 as MNHNY and CDR2 as SVGAGI (reference sequence). CDR3 in DNA: TGTGCCAGCAGTTACGGGCGGGGGCTCTCAGATACGCAGTATTTT. It codes for CASSYGRGLSDTQYF.

The chain links TRBV27 to TRBJ1-2; 7 nucleotides line up with TRBD1. The ends lost 6 bases at V and 6 bases at J; junction bases unmatched: 7. The CDR3 consists of 13 residues. Looked up from germline, CDR1 is MNHEY and CDR2 is SMNVEV (reference sequence). Here the CDR3 DNA reads TGTGCCAGCAGCCGAGACAGGGTGGATGGCTACACCTTC. As protein: CASSRDRVDGYTF.

The chain links TRBV7-8 to TRBJ2-2; a weak D match, TRBD2 (5 bases). V lost 5 bases and J 6 bases, leaving 13 bases between the germline ends. Germline V gives CDR1 SGHVS, CDR2 FQNEAQ. This CDR3 contains 14 residues. CDR3 DNA: TGTGCCAGCAGCCCACTAGATTCTCCCGGGGAGCTGTTTTTT. Encoded protein: CASSPLDSPGELFF.

This chain joins TRBV5-1 and TRBJ2-2; D might be TRBD2 (6 bases). The CDR3 is 13 amino acids. Trimming left V 6 bases short and J 6 bases short, with 12 bases between. Germline CDR1 and CDR2: SGHRS and YFSETQ. CDR3 nucleotides: TGCGCCAGCACCTGGGGGGTCGCCGGGGAGCTGTTTTTT. It encodes CASTWGVAGELFF.

The chain has TRBV11-2 and TRBJ2-7; D not resolved. CDR3 size: 14 residues. CDR1 SGHAT and CDR2 FQNNGV come from the germline V gene. The V end lost 8 bases, the J end lost 0 bases, and 14 bases lay between the germline ends. The chain's CDR3 is CASGLYTGSYEQYF. The CDR3 bases are TGTGCCAGCGGCCTTTACACCGGCTCCTACGAGCAGTACTTC.

V gene TRBV28 combines with J gene TRBJ1-2; 11 bases agree with TRBD1. The CDR3 has 13 residues. The germline CDR1 and CDR2 sequences are MDHEN and SYDVKM. V shed 6 bases, J shed 9 bases, and the junction held 6 bases outside the gene matches. CDR3 coding DNA: TGTGCCAGCAGCCCGGGACAGGGGGTAAGCTACACCTTC. Translating it yields CASSPGQGVSYTF.

The chain joins TRBV2 to TRBJ1-1; D may be TRBD1 (5 bases). V was clipped by 0 bases and J by 6 bases, with 11 bases between them. The CDR3 length is 14 residues. Germline loops: CDR1 SNHLY, CDR2 FYNNEI. CDR3 residues: CASSEALQGSEAFF. The CDR3 coding sequence is TGTGCCAGCAGTGAAGCGCTTCAGGGTTCTGAAGCTTTCTTT. Drawing the rest from reference TRBV2 and TRBJ1-1, the complete variable domain is EPEVTQTPSHQVTQMGQEVILRCVPISNHLYFYWYRQILGQKVEFLVSFYNNEISEKSEIFDDQFSVERPDGSNFTLKIRSTKLEDSAMYFCASSEALQGSEAFFGQGTRLTVV.

This clone has just one count. V is TRBV13 and J is TRBJ2-5; 11 bases align to TRBD2. This CDR3 is 16 amino acids long. The germline V gene encodes CDR1 PRHDT and CDR2 FYEKMQ (reference sequence). V lost 1 base and J lost 4; bases outside the gene matches: 5. The chain's CDR3 is CASSLAPGTSGETQYF. Written as DNA, the CDR3 is TGTGCCAGCAGCTTAGCCCCCGGGACTAGCGGAGAGACCCAGTACTTC. Full variable domain (outside the CDR3, taken from reference TRBV13 and TRBJ2-5): AAGVIQSPRHLIKEKRETATLKCYPIPRHDTVYWYQQGPGQDPQFLISFYEKMQSDKGSIPDRFSAQQFSDYHSELNMSSLELGDSALYFCASSLAPGTSGETQYFGPGTRLLVL.